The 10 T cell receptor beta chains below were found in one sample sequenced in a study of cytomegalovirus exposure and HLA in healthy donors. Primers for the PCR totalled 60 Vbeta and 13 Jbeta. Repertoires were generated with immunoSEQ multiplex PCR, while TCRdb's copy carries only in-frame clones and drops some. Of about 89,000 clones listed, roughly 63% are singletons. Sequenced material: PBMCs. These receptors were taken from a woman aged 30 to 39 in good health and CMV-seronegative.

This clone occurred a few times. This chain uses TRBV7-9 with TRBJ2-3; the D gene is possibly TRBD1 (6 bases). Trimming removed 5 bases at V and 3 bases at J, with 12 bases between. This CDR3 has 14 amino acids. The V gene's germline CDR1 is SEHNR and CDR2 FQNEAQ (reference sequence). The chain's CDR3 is CASSPSDSTDTQYF. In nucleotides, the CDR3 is TGTGCCAGCAGCCCCTCGGACAGTACAGATACGCAGTATTTT.

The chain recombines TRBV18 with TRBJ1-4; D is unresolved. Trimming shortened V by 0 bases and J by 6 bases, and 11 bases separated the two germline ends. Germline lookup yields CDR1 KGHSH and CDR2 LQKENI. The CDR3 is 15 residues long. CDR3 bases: TGTGCCAGCTCACCACCGGAAAGCCGGGATGAAAAACTGTTTTTT. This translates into CASSPPESRDEKLFF.

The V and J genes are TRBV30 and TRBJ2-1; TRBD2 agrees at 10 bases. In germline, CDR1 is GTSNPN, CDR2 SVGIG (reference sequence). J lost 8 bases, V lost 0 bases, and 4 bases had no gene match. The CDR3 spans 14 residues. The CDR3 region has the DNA TGTGCCTGGAGTGTACTAGGACTAGCGGATGAGCAGTTCTTC. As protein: CAWSVLGLADEQFF.

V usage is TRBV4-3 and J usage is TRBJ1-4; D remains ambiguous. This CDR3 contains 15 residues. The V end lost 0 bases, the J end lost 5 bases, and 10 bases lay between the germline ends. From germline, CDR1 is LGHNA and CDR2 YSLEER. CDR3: CASSQDGLPNEKLFF. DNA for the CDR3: TGCGCCAGCAGCCAAGATGGACTGCCGAATGAAAAACTGTTTTTT.

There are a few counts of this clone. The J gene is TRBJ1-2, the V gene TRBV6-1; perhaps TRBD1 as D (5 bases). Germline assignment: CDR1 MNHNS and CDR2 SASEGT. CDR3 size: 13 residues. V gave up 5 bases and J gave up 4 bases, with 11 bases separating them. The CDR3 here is CASSLQAFYGYTF. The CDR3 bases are TGTGCCAGCAGTCTACAGGCTTTCTATGGCTACACCTTC.

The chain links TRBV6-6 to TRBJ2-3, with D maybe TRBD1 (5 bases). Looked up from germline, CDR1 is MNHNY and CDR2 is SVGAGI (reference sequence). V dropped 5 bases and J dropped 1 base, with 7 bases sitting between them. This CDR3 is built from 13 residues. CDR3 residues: CASSLGGTDTQYF. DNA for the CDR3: TGTGCCAGCAGTCTAGGGGGCACAGATACGCAGTATTTT.

The CDR3 protein is CASSLWRQGLDEQFF. For the CDR3, the DNA is TGCGCCAGCAGCTTGTGGCGACAGGGGTTAGATGAGCAGTTCTTC. The chain carries TRBV5-1 and TRBJ2-1, with 8 bases matching TRBD1. Germline V gene sequence: CDR1 SGHRS, CDR2 YFSETQ. The CDR3 covers 15 residues. Trimming cost V 1 base and J 8 bases; bases outside gene matches: 8.

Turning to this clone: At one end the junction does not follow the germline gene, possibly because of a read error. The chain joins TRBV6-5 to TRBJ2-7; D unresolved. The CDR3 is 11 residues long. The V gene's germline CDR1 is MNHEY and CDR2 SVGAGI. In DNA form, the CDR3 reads TGTGCCAGCAGTTTCTCCTCCGAGCAGTACTTC. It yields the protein CASSFSSEQYF.

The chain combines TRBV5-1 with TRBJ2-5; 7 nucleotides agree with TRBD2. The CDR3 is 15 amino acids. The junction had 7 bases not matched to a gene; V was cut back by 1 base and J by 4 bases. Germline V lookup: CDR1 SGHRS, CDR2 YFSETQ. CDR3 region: CASSLLSGAAETQYF. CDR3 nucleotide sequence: TGCGCCAGCAGCTTGCTAAGCGGGGCGGCAGAGACCCAGTACTTC.

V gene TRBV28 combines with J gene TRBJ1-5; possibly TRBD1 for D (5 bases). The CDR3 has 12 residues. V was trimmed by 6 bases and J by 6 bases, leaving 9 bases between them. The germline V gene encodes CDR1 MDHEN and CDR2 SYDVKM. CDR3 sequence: CASRAGGQPQHF. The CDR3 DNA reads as TGTGCCAGCAGGGCCGGGGGTCAGCCCCAGCATTTT.